Listed below are T cell receptor beta chains from one sample, sequenced in a study of OX40 agonist ivuxolimab in advanced cancers. Using immunoSEQ multiplex PCR, the repertoire was profiled, and TCRdb retains in-frame clones only, with some absent. Among about 76,000 clones, approximately 80% were seen once, and the ten largest hold approximately 7%. The specimen comprised CD4+ or CD8+ T cells sorted from blood, sampled in a trial of the OX40 agonist ivuxolimab. The receptors stem from an adult with an advanced solid tumor such as melanoma, head and neck, liver or kidney cancer. CDR3s leave out the opening cysteine and the closing phenylalanine or tryptophan.

V: TRBV28
CDR3: ASSGRSGNQPQH

V: TRBV19
CDR3: ASRQGSVEKLF

V: TRBV15
CDR3: ATSRDPNRGEQY

V: TRBV2
CDR3: ASIPVGTQTGELF

V: TRBV7-2
CDR3: ASSPSQGGFYNEQF

V: TRBV2
CDR3: ASRQGRDTHYGYT

V: TRBV19
CDR3: ASRRSGNSNQPQH

V: TRBV28
CDR3: ASSLYRPQANYGYT

V: TRBV5-1
CDR3: ASSSGTGREPYEQY

V: TRBV7-2
CDR3: ASSLAGDTEAF

V: TRBV5-1
CDR3: ASSLVPVLLQETQY

V: TRBV6-1
CDR3: ASSTDFNQPQH

V: TRBV7-3
CDR3: ASSVPGRGRQGYQETQY

V: TRBV30
CDR3: AWRGGVLYDSGANVLT

V: TRBV7-7
CDR3: ASSLTRGADTQY

V: TRBV7-2
CDR3: ASSQYYEQY

V: TRBV29-1
CDR3: SVEQQGITDTQY

V: TRBV20-1
CDR3: SAGTGRGYT

V: TRBV14
CDR3: ASSHSGTDTQY

V: TRBV9
CDR3: ASSVNAGMNTEAF

V: TRBV9
CDR3: ASSVAEGSPYEQY

V: TRBV6-5
CDR3: ASSQTHSGGYEQY

V: TRBV5-1
CDR3: ASSLIERELNEQF

V: TRBV19
CDR3: ASSWGQGAYNEQY

V: TRBV6-5
CDR3: ASSFNPETEAF

V: TRBV7-6
CDR3: ASSLGYNEQF

V: TRBV2
CDR3: ASSEQGEETQY

V: TRBV5-6
CDR3: ASSSALGSGANVLT

V: TRBV11-2
CDR3: ASSKRGDEQF

V: TRBV29-1
CDR3: SVERPGRRLRSEAF

V: TRBV7-9
CDR3: ASSQGRGYEEQF

V: TRBV7-2
CDR3: ASSPRWAGGPVETQY

V: TRBV18
CDR3: ASSPAGAYEQY

V: TRBV5-5
CDR3: ASSLEPASSPLH

V: TRBV7-8
CDR3: ASSLAVGATGNTIY

V: TRBV9
CDR3: ASSARTANSPLH

V: TRBV6-6
CDR3: ASSYFRGTGELF

V: TRBV19
CDR3: ASSPPSGRAQNNEQF